The sequence of this T cell receptor (beta chain) was determined in a study of CD8 T cells in ankylosing spondylitis. Points from the study as a whole: Matched ankylosing spondylitis synovial fluid reportedly showed significant enrichment of disease-linked clones. Peripheral blood samples showed relatively rare disease-linked clones, and these clones were CD8+.

CDR3 length equals 16 residues. The V gene lost 4 bases and the J gene lost 5 bases, with 20 bases spanning the gap. The germline CDR1 and CDR2 sequences are MDHEN and SYDVKM. MiXCR, applied by TCRdb to the 5' RACE reads, yields one record per CDR3 protein. In the table there are a few hundred thousand distinct CDR3 sequences, 15% to 20% of which are singletons. This clonotype was found many times. No antigen is known for it. The chain is built from TRBV28 and TRBJ2-5, with D perhaps being TRBD1 or TRBD2 (6 bases each). Material for sequencing was blood, either unsorted or a sorted T cell fraction (not recorded which). This clonotype originated in a male donor with ankylosing spondylitis or in good health (not recorded which). The CDR3 reads CASSWGAGRLAETQYF. CDR3 DNA: TGTGCCAGCAGTTGGGGGGCAGGGCGACTGGCTGAGACCCAGTACTTC.